This T cell receptor (beta chain) was recovered during a study of blood T cell repertoires in COVID-19 (dated by TCRdb to the early 2020s). Background on the whole study: Samples from collaborators originated in the United States, Italy and Spain and spanned both the acute and convalescent phases of COVID-19. The prospective study material was composed of cDNA or gDNA derived from T cells, B-cell-depleted T cells, or PBMCs. Subjects who had been exposed to COVID-19, were actively infected with it, or had recovered from it provided the deeply sampled blood TCRbeta repertoires that made up the dataset. The repertoires were made available in a free public database intended to serve as a resource for research on the immune response to SARS-CoV-2. The samples were drawn from the first 160 participants of the ongoing ImmuneRACE study and from 950 to 1,500 subjects provided by 6 global collaborators. A de-identified subject ID, COVID-19 status, age in years and sex were almost always included in the sample metadata. HLA class I and class II types, where available, came from metadata supplied by the sample provider rather than from assay-based typing. The study at large found these results: The quantity of clinical and demographic metadata differed by source and by participant and was supplied without curation.

Participants in the prospective study were enrolled through a virtual design, were aged about 18 to 90 years, and lived in roughly 25 United States geographic areas. In the prospective study, participants were assigned to cohorts based on the clinical history participants reported in a screening survey and a study questionnaire. In the prospective study, whole blood, serum and a nasopharyngeal or oropharyngeal swab were collected from each participant by mobile phlebotomists. Participants in the prospective study had the option to provide additional blood draws and questionnaires over an approximately 2-month period. Prospective study blood samples were shipped either frozen or at room temperature before DNA extraction. The immunoSEQ Assay, a bias-controlled multiplex PCR, was used to amplify TCRbeta CDR3 regions from genomic DNA. Per the authors' processing: The number of nucleated cells in each sample was estimated from the amplification of reference gene primers within the assay. Sequence reads were collapsed and filtered to measure the absolute abundance of every unique TCRbeta CDR3 rearrangement. Productive Simpson clonality was computed per sample as the square root of Simpson's diversity index over productive rearrangements. In its TCRdb copy, this immuneACCESS table keeps in-frame sequences only and misses some clones. Where compared with another copy, unresolved V genes explain less than half of these, and the others have no known cause. V and J calls plus clone size are reproduced from that table; the DNA served to infer D and trimming. Counted in this sample were some 250,000 clones; 91% of them appeared once. The top ten constitute about 1.2% of the sample.

Trimming removed 1 base from V and 6 bases from J, leaving 10 bases between the germline ends. Reading from cysteine to phenylalanine, the CDR3 counts 13 amino acids. CDR3 DNA only is kept here, 39 bases in frame from base 1. CDR1 and CDR2, per the germline V gene (reference sequence), are GTSNPN and SVGIG. Worth noting for this clone: Its antigen remains unidentified. Base qualities are not recorded, but no much larger clone differs from it by a single base.

The V gene is TRBV30 and the J gene is TRBJ1-5; 5 matching bases give a weak D call of TRBD1. Sequencing was performed on PBMCs or T cells enriched from blood (not recorded which). This clonotype originated in a human donor in a cohort exposed to, infected with or recovered from COVID-19 (not recorded which). The donor label of this sample is uncertain. Here is the DNA: TGTGCCTGGAGTGGGGGGGTAAGTCAGCCCCAGCATTTT. It translates to CAWSGGVSQPQHF.